This T cell receptor beta chain is from a study of cytotoxic CD8 clonotypes in ibrutinib-treated CLL. Overall study context: Across samples, productive templates numbered some 250,000 and productive rearrangements reached some 94,000 on average.

The study, taken as a whole, reports: Rare overall, public clonotypes shrank or held steady under therapy. Baseline levels were approached again at progression, after clonality had risen at ibrutinib response.

The intended depth for sequencing was 1 in 200,000 to 1 in 1 million T cells. Libraries were prepared by immunoSEQ multiplex PCR; TCRdb keeps only in-frame clonotypes and omits some of them. The sample lists a few hundred thousand clones, more than 65% occurring once. As regards this clone: Its target is not known.

CDR1 and CDR2 from the germline V gene are MDHEN and SYDVKM. Between the trimmed V and J ends, which lost 1 base and 8 bases, there was a span of 18 bases. The CDR3 consists of 16 residues. The chain combines TRBV28 with TRBJ1-5, with unresolved D. The specimen comprised PBMCs, sampled before ibrutinib treatment. This TCR derives from a human donor with chronic lymphocytic leukemia. The CDR3 sequence: CASSLYNGVLKEPQHF. In DNA, the CDR3 is TGTGCCAGCAGTTTATATAACGGTGTGCTAAAGGAGCCCCAGCATTTT.